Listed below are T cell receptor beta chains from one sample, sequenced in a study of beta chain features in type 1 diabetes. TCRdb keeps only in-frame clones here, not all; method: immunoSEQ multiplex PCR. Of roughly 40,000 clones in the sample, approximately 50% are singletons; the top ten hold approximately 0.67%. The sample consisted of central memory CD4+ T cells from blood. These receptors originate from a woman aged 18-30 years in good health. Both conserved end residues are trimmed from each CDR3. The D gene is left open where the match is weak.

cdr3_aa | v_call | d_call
ASSGDRGQPQH | TRBV19 | TRBD1
ASSPDTEAF | TRBV11-1 | NA
ASTSGSHYNEQF | TRBV5-1 | TRBD2
ASSFSTSGKQETQY | TRBV11-1 | TRBD2
ASSYDGGLFTEAF | TRBV6-5 | NA
ASSVKQTGTEAF | TRBV2 | NA
ASSLGTSGHQETQY | TRBV5-8 | TRBD2
ASTNRAGGTDTQY | TRBV6-5 | NA
ASSLRERSQPQH | TRBV5-1 | NA
ASSRTDSYGYT | TRBV5-1 | NA
ASSSGGGSNTGELF | TRBV7-3 | TRBD2
ASGTGTQETQY | TRBV19 | TRBD1
ASSEGTGDYGYT | TRBV6-1 | NA
ASSTRQPGELF | TRBV7-8 | NA
ASSQDGEGRADTQY | TRBV5-1 | TRBD2
SVESSGGTVTYEQY | TRBV29-1 | TRBD2
ASSWDRKETQY | TRBV6-5 | TRBD1
ASSLGPGIMNTEAF | TRBV5-1 | NA
ASSDRDSDETQY | TRBV2 | NA
ASSLKAGATDTQY | TRBV5-4 | TRBD2
ASSQQGLQQETQY | TRBV4-1 | NA
ASSEGQGNYNEQF | TRBV7-3 | TRBD1
ASSQGTGVNEKLF | TRBV7-9 | TRBD1
ASQDRGRTDTQY | TRBV19 | TRBD1
ASSMGQKEKLF | TRBV6-1 | TRBD1
ASRLAHTGELF | TRBV5-1 | TRBD2
ASSSMGGHSSGANVLT | TRBV5-4 | NA
SVGSMSGREF | TRBV29-1 | TRBD2
SGRQTNTEAF | TRBV29-1 | NA